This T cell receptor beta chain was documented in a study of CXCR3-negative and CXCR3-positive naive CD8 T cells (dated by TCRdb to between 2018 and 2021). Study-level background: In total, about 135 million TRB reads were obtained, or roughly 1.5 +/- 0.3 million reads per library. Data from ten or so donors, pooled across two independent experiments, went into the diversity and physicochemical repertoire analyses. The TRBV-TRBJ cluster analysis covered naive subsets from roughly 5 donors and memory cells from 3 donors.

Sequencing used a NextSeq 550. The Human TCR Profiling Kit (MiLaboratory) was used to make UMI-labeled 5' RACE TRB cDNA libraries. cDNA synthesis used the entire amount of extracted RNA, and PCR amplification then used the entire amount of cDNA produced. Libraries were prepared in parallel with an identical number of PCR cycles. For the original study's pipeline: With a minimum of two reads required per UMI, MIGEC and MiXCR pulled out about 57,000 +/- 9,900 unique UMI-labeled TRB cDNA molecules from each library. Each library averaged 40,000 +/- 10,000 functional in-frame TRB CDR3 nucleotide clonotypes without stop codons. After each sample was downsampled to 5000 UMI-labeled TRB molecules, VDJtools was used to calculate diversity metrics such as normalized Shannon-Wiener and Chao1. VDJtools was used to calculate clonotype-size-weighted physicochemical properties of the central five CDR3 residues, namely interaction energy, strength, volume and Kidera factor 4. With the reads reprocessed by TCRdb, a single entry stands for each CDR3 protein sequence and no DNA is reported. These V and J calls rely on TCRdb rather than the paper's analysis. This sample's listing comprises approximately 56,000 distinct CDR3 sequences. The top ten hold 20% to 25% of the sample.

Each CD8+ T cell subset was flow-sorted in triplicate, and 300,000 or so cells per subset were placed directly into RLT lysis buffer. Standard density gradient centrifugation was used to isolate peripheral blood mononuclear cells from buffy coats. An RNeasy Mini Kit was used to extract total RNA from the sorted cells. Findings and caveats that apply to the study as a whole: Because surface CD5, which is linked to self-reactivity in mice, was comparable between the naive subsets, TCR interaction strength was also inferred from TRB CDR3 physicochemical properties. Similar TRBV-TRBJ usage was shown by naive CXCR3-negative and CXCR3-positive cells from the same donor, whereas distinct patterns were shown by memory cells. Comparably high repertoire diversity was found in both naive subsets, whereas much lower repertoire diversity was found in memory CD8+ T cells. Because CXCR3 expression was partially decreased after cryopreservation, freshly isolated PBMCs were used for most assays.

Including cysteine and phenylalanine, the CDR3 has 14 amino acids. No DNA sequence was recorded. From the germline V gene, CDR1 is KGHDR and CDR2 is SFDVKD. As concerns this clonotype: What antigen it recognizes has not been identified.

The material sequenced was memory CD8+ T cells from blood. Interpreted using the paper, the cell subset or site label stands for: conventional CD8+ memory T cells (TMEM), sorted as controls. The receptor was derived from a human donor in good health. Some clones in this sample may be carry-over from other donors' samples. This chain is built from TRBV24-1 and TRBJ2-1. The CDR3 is CATSAASSYNEQFF.